The rows below give T cell receptor beta chains drawn from one sample of a study of blood T cell repertoires in COVID-19. Here immunoSEQ multiplex PCR was the method, and the copy in TCRdb shows in-frame clones only, minus some. The sample records 150,000 to 200,000 clones, more than 85% being singletons. The sample comprised peripheral blood. The receptors originated from an elderly woman in a cohort sampled during active or convalescent COVID-19. Each CDR3 is given with its conserved first and last residue.

v_call,j_call,cdr3_aa
TRBV7-2,TRBJ2-7,CASSPQVYEQYF
TRBV5-1,TRBJ2-2,CASSRAGEYAGELFF
TRBV7-9,TRBJ2-3,CASSPPGLAGVGTQYF
TRBV27,TRBJ2-3,CASSWGQGAADTQYF
TRBV27,TRBJ2-1,CASSLLSIREMNEQFF
TRBV15,TRBJ2-2,CATSRGGLAGVADTGELFF
TRBV6-5,TRBJ2-4,CASRTVRLAKNIQYF
TRBV27,TRBJ1-6,CASSLLGLQAHNSPLHF
TRBV5-1,TRBJ2-2,CASSSLPGTGELFF
TRBV14,TRBJ1-1,CASSQAPGWTEAFF
TRBV12-3/TRBV12-4,TRBJ1-2,CASSFNDARGFTF
TRBV7-2,TRBJ1-4,CASSSGGAATNEKLFF
TRBV7-2,TRBJ1-2,CASSLDLVTAYGYTF
TRBV10-2,TRBJ2-2,CASRDFLNTGELFF
TRBV15,TRBJ2-7,CATSRGQGVYEQYF
TRBV4-2,TRBJ1-5,CASSQEDRARNQPQHF
TRBV7-2,TRBJ2-3,CASSLRGGGNWDTQYF
TRBV5-1,TRBJ2-1,CASRDGASYNEQFF
TRBV19,TRBJ2-7,CASSSPLRPSGGGEQYF
TRBV5-1,TRBJ2-1,CASSLDRSSYNEQFF
TRBV20-1,TRBJ1-2,CSASRNTASSYGYTF
TRBV4-1,TRBJ1-6,CASSQFGTGGEASPLHF
TRBV10-3,TRBJ2-3,CAIGRASGEDTQYF
TRBV30,TRBJ1-5,CAWSGLRGWEPQHF
TRBV7-2,TRBJ1-4,CASSPGVNHEKLFF
TRBV11-3,TRBJ1-4,CASSFHSNEKLFF
TRBV4-3,TRBJ1-6,CASSQESAGTVYNSPLHF
TRBV13,TRBJ2-2,CASSPGPGELFF
TRBV10-1,TRBJ1-3,CASSRGLQLGNTIYF
TRBV11-3,TRBJ2-3,CASSSGRAGIADTQYF
TRBV7-2,TRBJ1-2,CASSLHSGVDYGYTF
TRBV19,TRBJ2-1,CASSVLTSGGNEQFF
TRBV19,TRBJ2-5,CASSLRETQYF
TRBV6-2/TRBV6-3,TRBJ1-5,CASSSQDQPQHF
TRBV19,TRBJ1-5,CASSPYDRGLNQPQHF
TRBV5-1,TRBJ2-1,CASRSVERENEQFF
TRBV28,TRBJ1-6,CASSGTGASPLHF
TRBV11-3,TRBJ2-4,CASSLGTSGGSDIQYF
TRBV5-1,TRBJ2-1,CASSLVTSGDNEQFF
TRBV6-2/TRBV6-3,TRBJ2-5,CASSYITGDETQYF
TRBV10-3,TRBJ1-6,CAISEPGSPLHF
TRBV30,TRBJ1-2,CAWSAPRTGFRGYTF
TRBV7-7,TRBJ2-2,CASSNRGANTGELFF
TRBV30,TRBJ1-6,CAWNRGGALPLHF
TRBV10-3,TRBJ2-1,CAISEQGRNNEQFF
TRBV6-6,TRBJ2-5,CASSPAGAGQETQYF
TRBV11-2,TRBJ1-6,CASSAGTVNSPLHF
TRBV6-1,TRBJ1-3,CASSEARVPSGNTIYF
TRBV24-1,TRBJ2-5,CATSDPTSGGLETQYF
TRBV2,TRBJ1-6,CASSEGTAYSPLHF
TRBV7-9,TRBJ1-1,CASSYMNTEAFF
TRBV7-9,TRBJ1-2,CASSFTGTGFHGYTF
TRBV10-3,TRBJ1-1,CAISESSGGPNTEAFF
TRBV10-1,TRBJ2-1,CASSESAGTPQFF
TRBV25-1,TRBJ1-1,CASTETRMNTEAFF
TRBV10-1,TRBJ1-6,CASSRAPRDSPLHF
TRBV30,TRBJ1-2,CASREQAGHGYTF